Presented here are 5 T cell receptor beta chains from one specimen sequenced in a study of vaccination and CD4 T cells after COVID-19. The time point denotes: late sampling 161 to 241 days after vaccination in three convalescent patients. One entry per CDR3 protein, called by TCRdb with MiXCR from the PCR reads. The repertoire holds some 29,000 distinct CDR3 sequences, with about 54% as singletons. Source: CD4+ T cells from blood, taken about 7 months after SARS-CoV-2 vaccination. Receptor source: a human donor who had recovered from COVID-19.

The rearrangement links TRBV2 to TRBJ1-6; D uncertain. The CDR3 contains 12 residues. Trimming removed 8 bases from V and 10 bases from J, with 12 bases in between. The germline CDR1 and CDR2 sequences are SNHLY and FYNNEI. CDR3 residues: CASVHDDSPLHF. The CDR3 DNA reads as TGTGCCAGCGTTCATGACGACTCACCCCTCCACTTT. Using reference TRBV2 and TRBJ1-6 for the parts outside the CDR3, the full variable domain is EPEVTQTPSHQVTQMGQEVILRCVPISNHLYFYWYRQILGQKVEFLVSFYNNEISEKSEIFDDQFSVERPDGSNFTLKIRSTKLEDSAMYFCASVHDDSPLHFGNGTRLTVT.

V gene TRBV29-1 combines with J gene TRBJ1-1; 10 bases are shared with TRBD1. This CDR3 has 13 amino acids. The J segment lost 4 bases and the V segment lost 6 bases, leaving 5 bases of the junction unmatched. CDR1 and CDR2 (germline): SQVTM, ANQGSEA. The CDR3 nucleotides are TGCAGCGTCCAAGGGACAGGGGCCACTGAAGCTTTCTTT. This translates into CSVQGTGATEAFF. The full variable domain, with the rest looked up from reference TRBV29-1 and TRBJ1-1, is SAVISQKPSRDICQRGTSLTIQCQVDSQVTMMFWYRQQPGQSLTLIATANQGSEATYESGFVIDKFPISRPNLTFSTLTVSNMSPEDSSIYLCSVQGTGATEAFFGQGTRLTVV.

There are a few counts of this clonotype. V usage is TRBV20-1 and J usage is TRBJ2-7, with D possibly TRBD2 on 6 matching bases. Germline lookup yields CDR1 DFQATT and CDR2 SNEGSKA (reference sequence). V was pared by 5 bases and J by 3 bases, with 20 bases between. The CDR3 is 15 residues long. The CDR3 loop reads CSAETFRGSSYEQYF. DNA for the CDR3: TGCAGTGCTGAAACATTCCGGGGGTCCAGCTACGAGCAGTACTTC.

This chain links TRBV2 with TRBJ1-5; D is perhaps TRBD1 (6 bases). The CDR3 spans 14 residues. Germline CDR1 is SNHLY and CDR2 is FYNNEI. V was clipped by 3 bases and J by 7 bases, with 13 bases between them. The CDR3 sequence: CASSESGAAQPQHF. As DNA, the CDR3 is TGTGCCAGCAGTGAGTCAGGGGCCGCGCAGCCCCAGCATTTT.

The J gene is TRBJ1-1, the V gene TRBV20-1, with TRBD1 as a possible D gene (6 bases). CDR1 and CDR2 (germline): DFQATT, SNEGSKA (reference sequence). The CDR3 contains 15 residues. Trimming pared 0 bases from V and 8 bases from J, leaving 19 bases between. The CDR3, as DNA: TGCAGTGCTAGAGATGGGGGTGCAGGGGCAGGGGAAGCTTTCTTT. Protein: CSARDGGAGAGEAFF.